One sample yielded the 8 T cell receptor beta chains listed below, sequenced in a study of T cells after yellow fever vaccination. TCRdb passed the 5' RACE reads through MiXCR, listing each CDR3 protein once. The repertoire holds some 420,000 distinct CDR3 sequences, with around 19% as singletons. Here the sequenced sample was PBMCs, taken before the yellow fever booster vaccination. These receptors came from a man between 18 and 35 years old who received the YFV17D yellow fever vaccine.

This clonotype was counted at least ten times. The chain employs TRBV20-1 and TRBJ2-2; TRBD1 matches at 10 bases. Germline V CDR1 and CDR2: DFQATT, SNEGSKA (reference sequence). The CDR3 sequence is 13 residues long. V shed 5 bases and J 4 bases; nucleotides not matched to a gene: 1. CDR3 DNA: TGCAGTGCTTGGGACAGGGGCACCGGGGAGCTGTTTTTT. Its translation: CSAWDRGTGELFF.

The chain has TRBV18 and TRBJ1-4, with 9 bases identical to TRBD1. CDR1 and CDR2 (germline): KGHSH, LQKENI. The ends lost 3 bases at V and 7 bases at J; junction bases unmatched: 6. The CDR3 consists of 15 residues. CDR3 sequence (DNA): TGTGCCAGCTCACCCCGACAGGGGGAGGGTGAAAAACTGTTTTTT. Its translation: CASSPRQGEGEKLFF.

The rearrangement joins TRBV20-1 to TRBJ2-1; 7 bases align to TRBD2. The CDR3 is 14 residues long. Trimming at V came to 4 bases and at J to 2 bases, leaving 5 bases not matched to a gene. Germline lookup yields CDR1 DFQATT and CDR2 SNEGSKA (reference sequence). CDR3 DNA sequence: TGCAGTGCTACGGGGGACTACCCCTACAATGAGCAGTTCTTC. Translation: CSATGDYPYNEQFF.

V gene TRBV5-6 combines with J gene TRBJ2-3, with D maybe TRBD2 (6 bases). This CDR3 is built from 11 residues. Germline values: CDR1 SGHDT, CDR2 YYEEEE. V lost 6 bases and J lost 9, with 11 bases in between. CDR3 loop: CASTSAGTQYF. The CDR3, as DNA: TGTGCCAGCACCAGCGCGGGGACGCAGTATTTT.

The chain's CDR3 is CASSYGLPALHF. CDR3 bases: TGTGCCAGCAGTTACGGACTGCCCGCCCTCCACTTT. The chain has TRBV6-2 or TRBV6-3 and TRBJ1-6, with D uncertain. V was shortened by 2 bases and J by 14 bases, with 10 bases between the two germline ends. Per the germline V gene, CDR1 is MNHEY and CDR2 is SVGEGT. The CDR3 covers 12 residues.

This clonotype has only a few counts. The V and J genes are TRBV7-6 and TRBJ2-7; 8 bases fit TRBD1. Germline assignment: CDR1 SGHVS and CDR2 FNYEAQ. This CDR3 has 13 residues. V shed 3 bases, J shed 7 bases, and the junction held 5 bases outside the gene matches. CDR3 DNA sequence: TGTGCCAGCAGCTTGGGACAGGATGGGGAGCAGTACGTC. As protein: CASSLGQDGEQYV.

The chain couples TRBV5-1 to TRBJ2-2; TRBD2 aligns across 8 bases. This CDR3 is 13 amino acids long. Looked up from germline, CDR1 is SGHRS and CDR2 is YFSETQ. Losses at the gene ends were 4 bases for V and 7 bases for J; bases not matched to a gene: 3. The CDR3 loop is CASSLLAGGELFF. The CDR3 coding sequence is TGCGCCAGCAGCCTTCTAGCGGGCGGGGAGCTGTTTTTT.

The chain recombines TRBV7-3 with TRBJ2-2; tentative D call: TRBD2 (6 bases). Germline V CDR1 and CDR2: SGHTA, FQGTGA. Trimming cost V 3 bases and J 7 bases, with 9 bases left between them. The CDR3 covers 13 residues. The CDR3 protein is CASSLEGYGELFF. As DNA, the CDR3 is TGTGCCAGCAGCTTGGAGGGATACGGGGAGCTGTTTTTT.